This T cell receptor beta chain came from a study of blood T cell repertoires in COVID-19. V lost 5 bases, J lost 5 bases, and 13 bases lay in between. The CDR3 has 14 residues. Germline CDR1 and CDR2: SGHRS and YFSETQ. Using immunoSEQ multiplex PCR, the repertoire was profiled, and TCRdb retains in-frame clones only, with some absent. Altogether around 40,000 clones are present, approximately 91% being singletons, with the ten largest covering around 5.8%. The sequence came from a woman of 80 years or more with acute or convalescent COVID-19. The sequencing sample was made of peripheral blood. The J gene is TRBJ1-4, the V gene TRBV5-1; tentatively, D is TRBD1 (6 bases). The CDR3, as DNA: TGCGCCAGCAGGATGGGGGGGCAGAATGAAAAACTGTTTTTT. Amino acid sequence: CASRMGGQNEKLFF. Complete variable domain (other parts from reference TRBV5-1 and TRBJ1-4): KAGVTQTPRYLIKTRGQQVTLSCSPISGHRSVSWYQQTPGQGLQFLFEYFSETQRNKGNFPGRFSGRQFSNSRSEMNVSTLELGDSALYLCASRMGGQNEKLFFGSGTQLSVL.